These 12 T cell receptor beta chains share one sample of origin, sequenced in a study of T-cell memory formation after mild COVID-19. TCRdb ran MiXCR on the 5' RACE reads and lists one entry per CDR3 protein. Here the sample spans about 160,000 distinct CDR3 sequences, around a third being singletons. Input material: PBMCs or a T cell subset sorted from them (not recorded which). The receptors here all came from an adult woman who had mild COVID-19 (a few samples of this study predate the infection). Cell type and time point are not known.

V usage is TRBV5-1 and J usage is TRBJ2-7; TRBD1 agrees at 10 bases. Germline trimming cut 4 bases from V and 4 bases from J; bases unmatched to any gene: 8. Germline-derived CDR1 and CDR2 are SGHRS and YFSETQ. CDR3 length equals 15 residues. CDR3 nucleotide sequence: TGCGCCAGCAGCCACACCCCGGGACAGGGGTACGAGCAGTACTTC. This codes for CASSHTPGQGYEQYF.

V usage is TRBV20-1 and J usage is TRBJ1-1, with D perhaps matching TRBD1 (5 bases). V was cut by 0 bases and J by 1 base, with 21 bases left in between. The CDR3 covers 18 residues. Per the germline V gene, CDR1 is DFQATT and CDR2 is SNEGSKA (reference sequence). CDR3 amino acids: CSARDPRGRGSGNTEAFF. DNA for the CDR3: TGCAGTGCTAGAGACCCCCGGGGGAGGGGTTCGGGGAACACTGAAGCTTTCTTT.

The chain links TRBV7-2 to TRBJ2-1; D unresolved. V was clipped by 3 bases and J by 7 bases, with 13 bases between them. Germline V gene data show CDR1 as SGHTA and CDR2 as FQGNSA. There are 14 residues in the CDR3. The CDR3 loop is CASSFFIGVNEQFF. The CDR3 nucleotides read TGTGCCAGCAGCTTTTTTATAGGCGTAAATGAGCAGTTCTTC.

The chain joins TRBV18 to TRBJ2-5; D remains unclear. The CDR3 covers 13 residues. With 2 bases removed from V and 3 bases from J, the gap between germline ends came to 7 bases. Germline CDR1 reads KGHSH; CDR2 reads LQKENI. The CDR3, as DNA: TGTGCCAGCTCACCAGGCAGAAAAGAGACCCAGTACTTC. As protein: CASSPGRKETQYF.

CDR3 DNA: TGTGCCAGCAGTTACGGGGGACGGTCGACAGATACGCAGTATTTT. This gives the protein CASSYGGRSTDTQYF. This chain links TRBV6-5 with TRBJ2-3; D could derive from TRBD1 or TRBD2 (5 bases each). The CDR3 loop spans 15 amino acids. Germline V gives CDR1 MNHEY, CDR2 SVGAGI. V was pared by 2 bases and J by 3 bases, with 12 bases between.

This clonotype was observed a few times. The junction shows a germline mismatch at one end, possibly a read error. CDR3 residues: CASSPAEGFYEQYF. The CDR3 DNA reads as TGTGCTAGCAGCCCCGCAGAGGGCTTCTACGAGCAGTACTTC. This chain connects TRBV7-7 to TRBJ2-7; TRBD2 might be the D (5 bases). The CDR3 is 14 amino acids. CDR1 is SSHAT and CDR2 is FNYEAQ in the germline V gene (reference sequence).

This chain joins TRBV10-3 and TRBJ2-3; the D is unclear. CDR1 and CDR2 (germline): ENHRY, SYGVKD. This CDR3 is 13 amino acids long. V dropped 3 bases and J dropped 2 bases, with 6 bases sitting between them. The CDR3 bases are TGTGCCATCAGTGATTGGGTCACAGATACGCAGTATTTT. Translating it yields CAISDWVTDTQYF.

The J gene is TRBJ2-5, the V gene TRBV24-1, with a weak D call TRBD1 (5 bases). Looked up from germline, CDR1 is KGHDR and CDR2 is SFDVKD. The CDR3 length is 13 residues. Deletions cut 0 bases from V and 7 bases from J, with 8 bases between. The CDR3 spells CATSDLQGPTQYF. In DNA, the CDR3 is TGTGCCACCAGTGATTTGCAGGGCCCGACCCAGTACTTC.

The chain couples TRBV29-1 to TRBJ1-2; D is ambiguous. Germline lookup yields CDR1 SQVTM and CDR2 ANQGSEA. The CDR3 is 13 amino acids. Trimming took 2 bases from V and 3 from J, leaving 10 bases between them. CDR3 DNA sequence: TGCAGCGTTGAATCCGGGGTCGACTATGGCTACACCTTC. It specifies CSVESGVDYGYTF. The variable domain in full, completed from reference TRBV29-1 and TRBJ1-2, reads SAVISQKPSRDICQRGTSLTIQCQVDSQVTMMFWYRQQPGQSLTLIATANQGSEATYESGFVIDKFPISRPNLTFSTLTVSNMSPEDSSIYLCSVESGVDYGYTFGSGTRLTVV.

V is TRBV6-1 and J is TRBJ1-3; the D is unclear. The germline V gene encodes CDR1 MNHNS and CDR2 SASEGT. This CDR3 spans 14 amino acids. With 2 bases removed from V and 0 bases from J, the gap between germline ends came to 5 bases. The CDR3 loop reads CASSETSSGNTIYF. For the CDR3, the DNA is TGTGCCAGCAGTGAAACGAGCTCTGGAAACACCATATATTTT.

In this sample, this clonotype turned up a few times. V and J are TRBV12-3 or TRBV12-4 and TRBJ2-3, with TRBD1 matching 7 bases. The CDR3 contains 16 residues. V lost 7 bases, J lost 1 base, and 11 bases stayed unmatched. CDR3 in amino acids: CASTLEGALGTDTQYF. As DNA, the CDR3 is TGTGCCAGCACCCTCGAGGGGGCTTTGGGCACAGATACGCAGTATTTT.

This clonotype was observed a single time. This chain joins TRBV20-1 and TRBJ2-5; possibly TRBD2 for D (6 bases). Trimming took 3 bases from V and 2 from J, leaving 22 bases between them. The CDR3 extends over 17 amino acids. CDR1 is DFQATT, CDR2 SNEGSKA, per germline (reference sequence). The CDR3 sequence: CSASSLYGGIFQETQYF. The CDR3 DNA reads TGCAGTGCTAGTAGCCTCTACGGCGGGATCTTTCAAGAGACCCAGTACTTC.